These T cell receptor beta chains were read from a single sample in a study of human T cells and chemical hapten exposure. TCRdb re-called the RACE reads with MiXCR, one entry per CDR3 protein. The repertoire holds tens of thousands of distinct CDR3 sequences, with around 12% as singletons. This specimen consisted of whole blood, obtained in connection with sensitization to the hapten diphenylcyclopropenone (DPC). Receptors were obtained from a man aged 25 to 45 with alopecia areata. Some clones in this sample may be carry-over from other donors' samples. Both conserved end residues are part of each CDR3.

j_call: TRBJ2-5
v_call: TRBV20-1
cdr3_aa: CSAWPGGTVETQYF

j_call: TRBJ2-7
v_call: TRBV20-1
cdr3_aa: CSARAGSYEQYF

j_call: TRBJ2-7
v_call: TRBV20-1
cdr3_aa: CSGKTGRSSYEQYF

j_call: TRBJ2-5
v_call: TRBV12-3/TRBV12-4
cdr3_aa: CASSFPSDLMETQYF

j_call: TRBJ1-6
v_call: TRBV10-3
cdr3_aa: CAIRAGSDSPYNSPLHF

j_call: TRBJ2-3
v_call: TRBV24-1
cdr3_aa: CATSDWRSDRGLTSYTDTQYF

j_call: TRBJ2-2
v_call: TRBV9
cdr3_aa: CASNPLGNAGELFF

j_call: TRBJ2-2
v_call: TRBV7-9
cdr3_aa: CASSAFGRTGELFF

j_call: TRBJ2-3
v_call: TRBV20-1
cdr3_aa: CSASGPLTQYF

j_call: TRBJ1-5
v_call: TRBV6-6
cdr3_aa: CASSRNRSNQPQHF

j_call: TRBJ2-3
v_call: TRBV7-6
cdr3_aa: CASSFQDSSTDTQYF

j_call: TRBJ2-5
v_call: TRBV4-1
cdr3_aa: CASSQRLAGTQETQYF

j_call: TRBJ2-3
v_call: TRBV5-4
cdr3_aa: CASSSPVYTDTQYF

j_call: TRBJ2-1
v_call: TRBV6-1
cdr3_aa: CASSEVSSGVNEQFF

j_call: TRBJ2-2
v_call: TRBV15
cdr3_aa: CATSRGTGAPGELFF

j_call: TRBJ2-3
v_call: TRBV20-1
cdr3_aa: CSARSSYLSSGYTDTQYF

j_call: TRBJ2-2
v_call: TRBV7-3
cdr3_aa: CASREGRGPGELFF

j_call: TRBJ1-1
v_call: TRBV2
cdr3_aa: CASSEQGDNTEAFF

j_call: TRBJ2-6
v_call: TRBV2
cdr3_aa: CASSLKGISGANVLTF

j_call: TRBJ1-4
v_call: TRBV6-5
cdr3_aa: CASSYSQTQGAAEKLFF

j_call: TRBJ1-1
v_call: TRBV6-6
cdr3_aa: CASSYGRGTYEAFF

j_call: TRBJ2-2
v_call: TRBV27
cdr3_aa: CASSSHSNTGELFF

j_call: TRBJ2-7
v_call: TRBV9
cdr3_aa: CASSVQGADEQYF

j_call: TRBJ2-3
v_call: TRBV20-1
cdr3_aa: CSAPGGLSTDTQYF

j_call: TRBJ1-2
v_call: TRBV2
cdr3_aa: CASSLMDGASDYTF

j_call: TRBJ1-2
v_call: TRBV4-3
cdr3_aa: CASSQEGPYGYTF

j_call: TRBJ2-5
v_call: TRBV7-9
cdr3_aa: CASSPPVGQAPETQYF

j_call: TRBJ2-5
v_call: TRBV29-1
cdr3_aa: CSASSGGAGETQYF

j_call: TRBJ2-1
v_call: TRBV7-6
cdr3_aa: CASSLVAVNEQFF

j_call: TRBJ2-5
v_call: TRBV7-7
cdr3_aa: CASSSGIGAGVETQYF